The 31 T cell receptor beta chains reported below all come from one sample, sequenced in a study of blood T cell repertoires in COVID-19. The data were produced by immunoSEQ multiplex PCR, yet TCRdb's version contains in-frame clones alone and is incomplete. There are around 140,000 clones in the sample; nearly 90% occur only once, and roughly 1.9% lies in the top ten. Sequences were obtained from peripheral blood. Receptors were obtained from a man aged 65-85 years with acute or convalescent COVID-19.

The V and J genes are TRBV5-4 and TRBJ2-7; 7 bases are a match to TRBD2. CDR1 SGHNT and CDR2 YYREEE come from the germline V gene (reference sequence). The CDR3 length is 15 residues. J was trimmed by 2 bases and V by 3 bases; bases with no gene match: 8. CDR3 sequence reads: CASSWGGSLPYEQYF. For the CDR3, the DNA is TGTGCCAGCAGCTGGGGGGGGAGTCTACCCTACGAGCAGTACTTC.

The CDR3 nucleotides are TGCGCCAGCAGCCAGGGACTAGCGGGAGGAGGTACGGGCGAGCAGTACTTC. Translated: CASSQGLAGGGTGEQYF. The genes are TRBV5-1 and TRBJ2-7; TRBD2 matches at 15 bases. The germline gives CDR1 SGHRS, CDR2 YFSETQ. V shed 4 bases and J 6 bases; nucleotides not matched to a gene: 11. The CDR3 is 17 amino acids.

This clone was counted once. The V gene is TRBV2, the J gene TRBJ1-6; possibly TRBD1 for D (5 bases). Germline CDR1 SNHLY, CDR2 FYNNEI. Trimming pared 6 bases from V and 0 bases from J, leaving 12 bases between. The length of the CDR3 is 16 residues. CDR3 DNA: TGTGCCAGCAGCCCACGACAGAGCTCCTATAATTCACCCCTCCACTTT. Amino acid sequence: CASSPRQSSYNSPLHF.

This CDR3 reads CASSPGTGWNTEAFF. In nucleotides, the CDR3 is TGTGCCAGCTCACCCGGGACAGGGTGGAACACTGAAGCTTTCTTT. The genes are TRBV18 and TRBJ1-1, with TRBD1 identical over 9 bases. V trimming: 3 bases; J trimming: 1 base; junction bases outside the gene matches: 3. The CDR3 is 15 residues long. Germline V lookup: CDR1 KGHSH, CDR2 LQKENI.

This clone was recorded a few times. Here the CDR3 DNA reads TGTGCCAGCAGTGTTCGAGAGAGGAATGAAAAACTGTTTTTT. This codes for CASSVRERNEKLFF. The chain has TRBV2 and TRBJ1-4; D is unclear. V dropped 4 bases and J dropped 5 bases, with 11 bases sitting between them. The CDR3 length is 14 residues. The germline CDR1 and CDR2 sequences are SNHLY and FYNNEI.

CDR3 DNA: TGTGCCAGCAGCTTCAGGTATACCACTGAAGCTTTCTTT. This translates into CASSFRYTTEAFF. This sequence joins TRBV7-2 and TRBJ1-1; D gene ambiguous. Between the trimmed V and J ends, which lost 3 bases and 4 bases, there was a span of 9 bases. The CDR3 is 13 residues long. CDR1 is SGHTA, CDR2 FQGNSA, per germline.

CDR3 sequence: CASSLDPSGLTGELFF. The CDR3 nucleotides are TGTGCCAGCAGCTTAGACCCTAGCGGTCTCACCGGGGAGCTGTTTTTT. This chain joins TRBV7-2 and TRBJ2-2; 7 bases map to TRBD2. Germline values: CDR1 SGHTA, CDR2 FQGNSA. The CDR3 totals 16 residues. J gave up 4 bases and V 1 base, and 6 bases lay outside the gene matches. The full variable domain, with the rest looked up from reference TRBV7-2 and TRBJ2-2, is GAGVSQSPSNKVTEKGKDVELRCDPISGHTALYWYRQSLGQGLEFLIYFQGNSAPDKSGLPSDRFSAERTGGSVSTLTIQRTQQEDSAVYLCASSLDPSGLTGELFFGEGSRLTVL.

The CDR3 sequence: CSVEEGGSYNEQFF. The DNA for the CDR3 is TGCAGCGTTGAGGAAGGGGGCTCCTACAATGAGCAGTTCTTC. V and J are TRBV29-1 and TRBJ2-1; a weak D match, TRBD1 (6 bases). The germline V gene encodes CDR1 SQVTM and CDR2 ANQGSEA. Deletions cut 3 bases from V and 0 bases from J, with 9 bases between. The CDR3 contains 14 residues.

This sequence joins TRBV9 and TRBJ2-3; the match to TRBD2 covers 9 bases. J lost 0 bases, V lost 0 bases, and 2 bases had no gene match. This CDR3 spans 16 amino acids. CDR1 is SGDLS, CDR2 YYNGEE, per germline. This CDR3 is CASSVASGASTDTQYF. The CDR3 bases are TGTGCCAGCAGCGTAGCTAGCGGGGCTAGCACAGATACGCAGTATTTT.

The chain couples TRBV29-1 to TRBJ2-1; TRBD1 matches 10 bases. The junction had 11 bases not matched to a gene; V was cut back by 8 bases and J by 7 bases. The CDR3 is made up of 14 amino acids. Germline CDR1 reads SQVTM; CDR2 reads ANQGSEA. The CDR3 bases are TGCAGCACCCCGGGACAGGGGATGACTAATGAGCAGTTCTTC. This codes for CSTPGQGMTNEQFF.

This clone was picked up one time. This sequence joins TRBV5-5 and TRBJ2-5, with 14 bases that match TRBD2. The ends lost 4 bases at V and 4 bases at J; junction bases unmatched: 12. CDR3 size: 18 residues. Germline V gene sequence: CDR1 SGHKS, CDR2 YYEKEE (reference sequence). CDR3 in amino acids: CASSRRLAGGGVSETQYF. The CDR3 region has the DNA TGTGCCAGCAGCCGCCGACTAGCGGGGGGGGGTGTATCAGAGACCCAGTACTTC.

This clone was seen a handful of times. This chain connects TRBV6-5 to TRBJ2-6, with a possible D match to TRBD1 (5 bases). Between the trimmed V and J ends, which lost 4 bases and 12 bases, there was a span of 16 bases. Germline V gene lookup returns CDR1 MNHEY and CDR2 SVGAGI. The CDR3 is 14 amino acids. This CDR3 reads CASSSDTLRSVLTF. The CDR3 bases are TGTGCCAGCAGTTCGGACACCCTAAGATCCGTCCTGACTTTC.

The J gene is TRBJ2-7, the V gene TRBV15, with a possible D match to TRBD1 (6 bases). Trimming removed 1 base from V and 2 bases from J, with 12 bases in between. From germline, CDR1 is LNHNV and CDR2 YYDKDF (reference sequence). The length of the CDR3 is 15 residues. The CDR3 DNA sequence: TGTGCCACCAGCAGAGGGGGGCCAGAAGCCTACGAGCAGTACTTC. Amino acid sequence: CATSRGGPEAYEQYF.

V usage is TRBV2 and J usage is TRBJ2-7, with a tentative D call TRBD1 (6 bases). Germline lookup yields CDR1 SNHLY and CDR2 FYNNEI. V lost 3 bases to trimming and J lost 3 bases, with 6 bases between them. The CDR3 runs 12 residues. CDR3 coding DNA: TGTGCCAGCAGTGACAGGGGCTACGAGCAGTACTTC. The encoded protein is CASSDRGYEQYF.

The gene calls are TRBV3-1 (or the pseudogene TRBV3-2) and TRBJ2-3; possible D gene TRBD1, 5 bases. Germline assignment: CDR1 LGHDT and CDR2 YNNKEL (reference sequence). The V end lost 1 base, the J end lost 4 bases, and 6 bases lay between the germline ends. The CDR3 consists of 13 residues. CDR3 DNA sequence: TGTGCCAGCAGCCAAGTAGGGGCAGATACGCAGTATTTT. As protein: CASSQVGADTQYF.

The chain has TRBV7-9 and TRBJ1-1, with TRBD1 matching 7 bases. The length of the CDR3 is 13 residues. Germline CDR1 reads SEHNR; CDR2 reads FQNEAQ (reference sequence). V was pared by 5 bases and J by 5 bases, with 5 bases of the junction left unmatched. CDR3 DNA sequence: TGTGCCAGCAGCCGACAGGGAAAGACTGAAGCTTTCTTT. Encoded protein: CASSRQGKTEAFF.

The chain employs TRBV19 and TRBJ2-2, with 8 bases fitting TRBD1. V was pared by 4 bases and J by 2 bases, with 6 bases of the junction left unmatched. Germline V CDR1 and CDR2: LNHDA, SQIVND (reference sequence). The CDR3 extends over 16 amino acids. CDR3 coding DNA: TGTGCCAGTAGTAGACGACAGGGGACCAACACCGGGGAGCTGTTTTTT. It yields the protein CASSRRQGTNTGELFF.

The rearrangement links TRBV18 to TRBJ2-1; TRBD2 agrees at 7 bases. CDR1 KGHSH and CDR2 LQKENI come from the germline V gene. The CDR3 is 14 amino acids. After removal of 3 bases from V and 4 bases from J, the junction contained 3 bases not matched to a gene. The CDR3: CASSPSGVYNEQFF. CDR3 DNA: TGTGCCAGCTCACCCAGCGGGGTTTACAATGAGCAGTTCTTC.

This clone appeared a few times. The V call is TRBV3-1 (or the pseudogene TRBV3-2), the J call TRBJ1-1; D unclear. Trimming removed 4 bases from V and 8 bases from J, with 14 bases in between. From germline, CDR1 is LGHDT and CDR2 YNNKEL (reference sequence). The CDR3 length is 13 residues. The CDR3 sequence is CASSLQAGREAFF. The CDR3 bases are TGTGCCAGCAGCCTCCAGGCGGGGAGGGAAGCTTTCTTT.

V is TRBV6-6 and J is TRBJ2-1, with a possible D match to TRBD1 (6 bases). CDR3 size: 13 residues. V was cut by 7 bases and J by 7 bases, with 14 bases left in between. The germline V gene encodes CDR1 MNHNY and CDR2 SVGAGI (reference sequence). The CDR3 region has the DNA TGTGCCAGCACCCGTGCAGGGGCAAATGAGCAGTTCTTC. Its protein product is CASTRAGANEQFF.

J is TRBJ2-7 and V is TRBV3-1 (or the pseudogene TRBV3-2); possibly TRBD1 for D (8 bases). The germline gives CDR1 LGHDT, CDR2 YNNKEL (reference sequence). Trimming removed 0 bases at V and 5 bases at J, with 23 bases between. The CDR3 has 18 residues. The CDR3 here is CASSQEREDRVSIHEQYF. Written as DNA, the CDR3 is TGTGCCAGCAGCCAAGAACGGGAGGACAGGGTTTCTATCCACGAGCAGTACTTC.

The chain couples TRBV18 to TRBJ2-3; D call uncertain. The CDR3 sequence is 13 residues long. Trimming pared 6 bases from V and 7 bases from J, leaving 14 bases between. Germline loops: CDR1 KGHSH, CDR2 LQKENI. In DNA form, the CDR3 reads TGTGCCAGCTCCCCGACTTCCACGCATACGCAGTATTTT. Translation gives CASSPTSTHTQYF.

V gene TRBV14 combines with J gene TRBJ2-4; perhaps TRBD1 as D (6 bases). Trimming removed 6 bases from V and 4 bases from J, with 16 bases in between. Germline loops: CDR1 SGHDN, CDR2 FVKESK. The CDR3 spans 15 residues. CDR3 protein: CASSQLQGQKNIQYF. DNA for the CDR3: TGTGCCAGCAGTCAACTACAGGGTCAGAAAAACATTCAGTACTTC.

This sequence joins TRBV3-1 (or the pseudogene TRBV3-2) and TRBJ1-4, with TRBD1 identical over 9 bases. V was pared by 4 bases and J by 7 bases, with 13 bases of the junction left unmatched. Germline CDR1 and CDR2: LGHDT and YNNKEL (reference sequence). The CDR3 length is 17 residues. CDR3 nucleotide sequence: TGTGCCAGCAGCCCCTCTTTGTCCGGGACAGGGAGTGAAAAACTGTTTTTT. Protein: CASSPSLSGTGSEKLFF.

The chain is built from TRBV11-1 and TRBJ2-3; D is uncertain. Per germline, CDR1 SGHAT and CDR2 FQDESV (reference sequence). The V end was cut by 4 bases, the J end by 2 bases, with 7 bases between. The CDR3 totals 13 residues. As DNA, the CDR3 is TGTGCCAGCAGCTCCGTCCCCACAGATACGCAGTATTTT. Translating it yields CASSSVPTDTQYF.

The J gene is TRBJ2-3, the V gene TRBV7-2; a weak D match, TRBD1 (5 bases). V lost 6 bases and J lost 2, with 15 bases in between. This CDR3 is built from 15 residues. Per germline, CDR1 SGHTA and CDR2 FQGNSA. The CDR3 is CASSSGIFLTDTQYF. DNA of the CDR3: TGTGCCAGCAGTTCAGGGATCTTCCTCACAGATACGCAGTATTTT.

This chain uses TRBV2 with TRBJ1-2; D not certain. Germline V gene lookup returns CDR1 SNHLY and CDR2 FYNNEI. This CDR3 has 14 residues. V gave up 0 bases and J gave up 8 bases, with 13 bases separating them. The CDR3 is CASSEALPEWGYTF. CDR3 sequence (DNA): TGTGCCAGCAGTGAAGCGCTTCCGGAGTGGGGCTACACCTTC.

V is TRBV5-1 and J is TRBJ2-7, with 7 bases aligning to TRBD2. Germline CDR1 SGHRS, CDR2 YFSETQ. Unmatched junction bases numbered 19, after V lost 4 bases and J lost 3 bases. This CDR3 is 18 amino acids long. The DNA for the CDR3 is TGCGCCAGCAGCGGAGGGACTACCAAAGAGCCACCTTACTACGAGCAGTACTTC. Amino acid sequence: CASSGGTTKEPPYYEQYF. The full variable domain, with the rest looked up from reference TRBV5-1 and TRBJ2-7, is KAGVTQTPRYLIKTRGQQVTLSCSPISGHRSVSWYQQTPGQGLQFLFEYFSETQRNKGNFPGRFSGRQFSNSRSEMNVSTLELGDSALYLCASSGGTTKEPPYYEQYFGPGTRLTVT.

CDR3: CASSVAARGPTDTQYF. The CDR3 DNA sequence: TGTGCCAGCAGCGTAGCGGCGCGGGGACCCACAGATACGCAGTATTTT. The gene calls are TRBV9 and TRBJ2-3; weak D call: TRBD2 (6 bases). CDR1 and CDR2 from the germline V gene are SGDLS and YYNGEE. CDR3 size: 16 residues. Trimming took 0 bases from V and 2 from J, leaving 13 bases between them.

This clone was observed a few times. The chain's CDR3 is CAISGGGAGGTDTQYF. The CDR3 coding sequence is TGTGCCATTTCGGGCGGGGGGGCCGGCGGCACAGATACGCAGTATTTT. The chain employs TRBV28 and TRBJ2-3; 9 bases fit TRBD2. Germline V gives CDR1 MDHEN, CDR2 SYDVKM. With V trimmed by 10 bases and J by 1 base, 12 bases remained unmatched. This CDR3 has 16 amino acids.

V usage is TRBV14 and J usage is TRBJ2-5; 10 nucleotides agree with TRBD2. Germline V lookup: CDR1 SGHDN, CDR2 FVKESK. The trim removed 4 bases at V and 5 bases at J, leaving 13 bases unmatched. The CDR3 consists of 17 residues. CDR3 protein: CASSLLMVAGGGETQYF. CDR3 coding DNA: TGTGCCAGCAGCCTTCTTATGGTAGCGGGAGGAGGTGAGACCCAGTACTTC.